Following are 24 T cell receptor beta chains from one sample sequenced in a study of beta chain features in type 1 diabetes. Study results and caveats: Across all four CD4+ subsets, people with type 1 diabetes showed modestly shorter TCRB CDR3s.

Expressed TCRB transcripts got sequenced, as all isolated RNA was reverse transcribed. Generated by immunoSEQ multiplex PCR, the TCRdb table keeps only in-frame clones and is missing some. The sample shows around 250,000 clones, roughly 25% of them seen only once. No antigen has been assigned to these receptors. Sequencing was carried out using naive CD4+ T cells from blood. Every receptor here comes from a woman aged 25 to 39 with type 1 diabetes.

This clone was counted between two and nine times. The gene calls are TRBV25-1 and TRBJ1-2; D is ambiguous. V shed 2 bases and J shed 5 bases, with 12 bases lying between them. The germline CDR1 and CDR2 sequences are MGHDK and SYGVNS. This CDR3 contains 14 residues. The DNA of the CDR3 is TGTGCCAGCAGTGAAGAGGGAGGCGCATATGGCTACACCTTC. Protein: CASSEEGGAYGYTF.

This sequence joins TRBV30 and TRBJ2-5; possible D gene TRBD2, 5 bases. CDR3 length: 13 amino acids. V was cut by 0 bases and J by 2 bases, with 7 bases left in between. Germline lookup yields CDR1 GTSNPN and CDR2 SVGIG (reference sequence). The DNA of the CDR3 is TGTGCCTGGAGTGTATGGAGGCAAGAGACCCAGTACTTC. Encoded protein: CAWSVWRQETQYF. Complete variable domain (other parts from reference TRBV30 and TRBJ2-5): SQTIHQWPATLVQPVGSPLSLECTVEGTSNPNLYWYRQAAGRGLQLLFYSVGIGQISSEVPQNLSASRPQDRQFILSSKKLLLSDSGFYLCAWSVWRQETQYFGPGTRLLVL.

The chain carries TRBV7-9 and TRBJ1-2, with 12 bases that match TRBD1. This CDR3 contains 15 residues. Germline assignment: CDR1 SEHNR and CDR2 FQNEAQ (reference sequence). The V gene end was trimmed by 5 bases and the J gene end by 4 bases; junction bases not matched to a gene: 5. CDR3 residues: CASSAGTGGFYGYTF. CDR3 nucleotide sequence: TGTGCCAGCAGCGCGGGGACAGGGGGCTTCTATGGCTACACCTTC.

The chain employs TRBV6-5 and TRBJ2-1; D gene unclear. Per the germline V gene, CDR1 is MNHEY and CDR2 is SVGAGI. Trimming removed 4 bases from V and 9 bases from J, with 10 bases in between. The CDR3 has 12 amino acids. This CDR3 is CASSSRSREQFF. CDR3 bases: TGTGCCAGCAGTTCCCGGTCCCGTGAGCAGTTCTTC.

The table lists this clone with a few counts. The V gene is TRBV5-1, the J gene TRBJ2-7; possibly TRBD2 for D (6 bases). This CDR3 is 12 amino acids long. V was cut by 4 bases and J by 9 bases, with 14 bases left in between. The germline V gene has CDR1 SGHRS and CDR2 YFSETQ. CDR3 in DNA: TGCGCCAGCAGCCCTCCGGAGGGGCGGCAGTACTTC. The encoded protein is CASSPPEGRQYF.

The chain is built from TRBV4-1 and TRBJ2-7; weak D call: TRBD1 (6 bases). The V gene lost 5 bases and the J gene lost 3 bases, with 11 bases spanning the gap. The CDR3 has 13 amino acids. The V gene's germline CDR1 is MGHRA and CDR2 YSYEKL. CDR3 amino acids: CASSTRQDYEQYF. CDR3 in DNA: TGCGCCAGCAGCACCCGACAGGACTACGAGCAGTACTTC.

This clone has more than one count but fewer than ten. The chain combines TRBV6-5 with TRBJ1-2, with no clear D. V was shortened by 5 bases and J by 4 bases, with 11 bases between the two germline ends. The CDR3 loop spans 13 amino acids. Germline V gene sequence: CDR1 MNHEY, CDR2 SVGAGI. The CDR3 coding sequence is TGTGCCAGCAGTGCCCCCTCGGGCTATGGCTACACCTTC. Translated: CASSAPSGYGYTF.

This clone was detected only a few times. The chain uses TRBV28 and TRBJ1-2; 7 bases fit TRBD1. CDR1 is MDHEN and CDR2 is SYDVKM in the germline V gene. The CDR3 runs to 14 residues. V lost 6 bases and J lost 2; bases outside the gene matches: 6. The CDR3: CASRNPGQNYGYTF. The DNA for the CDR3 is TGTGCCAGCAGGAACCCGGGACAGAACTATGGCTACACCTTC.

The chain carries TRBV18 and TRBJ2-1, with TRBD2 matching over 14 bases. The CDR3 is made up of 14 amino acids. The J segment lost 8 bases and the V segment lost 6 bases, leaving 3 bases of the junction unmatched. Germline V gene lookup returns CDR1 KGHSH and CDR2 LQKENI. CDR3 nucleotide sequence: TGTGCCAGCTCTGAGGGACTAGCGGGAGATGAGCAGTTCTTC. Amino acids: CASSEGLAGDEQFF.

V and J are TRBV2 and TRBJ1-1; TRBD1 is a possible D gene (5 bases). Germline V lookup: CDR1 SNHLY, CDR2 FYNNEI. Deletions cut 7 bases from V and 2 bases from J, with 8 bases between. CDR3 length: 12 residues. The CDR3 nucleotides are TGTGCCAGCACGACAGAAAACACTGAAGCTTTCTTT. This gives the protein CASTTENTEAFF. Full variable domain (rest looked up from reference TRBV2 and TRBJ1-1): EPEVTQTPSHQVTQMGQEVILRCVPISNHLYFYWYRQILGQKVEFLVSFYNNEISEKSEIFDDQFSVERPDGSNFTLKIRSTKLEDSAMYFCASTTENTEAFFGQGTRLTVV.

The chain has TRBV6-6 and TRBJ2-7; D remains ambiguous. The germline V gene encodes CDR1 MNHNY and CDR2 SVGAGI (reference sequence). Trimming stripped 6 bases from V and 4 bases from J, with 19 bases between. The CDR3 is made up of 15 amino acids. CDR3 region: CASSSRLTHSYEQYF. The CDR3 DNA sequence: TGTGCCAGCAGCTCTCGGTTAACCCACTCTTACGAGCAGTACTTC.

This clone was seen a few times. J is TRBJ1-2 and V is TRBV4-1; no definite D call. Germline loops: CDR1 MGHRA, CDR2 YSYEKL. This CDR3 is built from 15 residues. Trimming cost V 0 bases and J 0 bases, with 8 bases left between them. CDR3 in DNA: TGCGCCAGCAGCCAAGAAGGGAGGCCTAACTATGGCTACACCTTC. Protein product: CASSQEGRPNYGYTF.

This clone was seen only a few times. This chain links TRBV18 with TRBJ2-4; the D gene is possibly TRBD1 (5 bases). The CDR3 extends over 14 amino acids. The V gene lost 3 bases and the J gene lost 5 bases, with 11 bases spanning the gap. CDR1 and CDR2 (germline): KGHSH, LQKENI. Here the CDR3 reads CASSPDTAENIQYF. DNA of the CDR3: TGTGCCAGCTCACCGGACACCGCGGAAAACATTCAGTACTTC.

This clone was detected a few times. This rearrangement joins TRBV18 to TRBJ2-7; the D is unclear. The germline V gene encodes CDR1 KGHSH and CDR2 LQKENI. The CDR3 runs to 14 residues. Trimming cost V 6 bases and J 5 bases, with 17 bases left between them. CDR3 region: CASSLVLSTHEQYF. CDR3 nucleotides: TGTGCCAGCTCTCTGGTCTTAAGCACCCACGAGCAGTACTTC.

This clone was seen only a few times. The chain employs TRBV27 and TRBJ2-5; D is perhaps TRBD1 (6 bases). The CDR3 is 14 amino acids. Between the trimmed V and J ends, which lost 6 bases and 2 bases, there was a span of 13 bases. Germline assignment: CDR1 MNHEY and CDR2 SMNVEV (reference sequence). The CDR3 is CASRTLQGQETQYF. The CDR3 DNA sequence: TGTGCCAGCAGAACCCTACAGGGACAAGAGACCCAGTACTTC.

The chain employs TRBV29-1 and TRBJ2-1, with D tentatively TRBD1 (5 bases). V lost 7 bases and J lost 1, with 14 bases in between. CDR3 length: 14 amino acids. Germline CDR1 SQVTM, CDR2 ANQGSEA. The CDR3 loop reads CSARQGPSYNEQFF. The CDR3 region has the DNA TGCAGCGCAAGGCAGGGCCCTTCCTACAATGAGCAGTTCTTC.

The chain is built from TRBV7-8 and TRBJ2-1; perhaps TRBD2 as D (6 bases). Trimming took 3 bases from V and 8 from J, leaving 20 bases between them. The CDR3 contains 16 residues. Germline assignment: CDR1 SGHVS and CDR2 FQNEAQ. The CDR3 protein is CASSLLRDFSDHEQFF. The CDR3, as DNA: TGTGCCAGCAGCTTGCTCCGGGACTTTAGTGACCATGAGCAGTTCTTC.

This clone was counted between two and nine times. V gene TRBV30 combines with J gene TRBJ2-2; D is uncertain. Deletions cut 3 bases from V and 1 base from J, with 6 bases between. This CDR3 has 13 amino acids. The V gene's germline CDR1 is GTSNPN and CDR2 SVGIG (reference sequence). Here the CDR3 DNA reads TGTGCCTGGAGGAGAGGGAACACCGGGGAGCTGTTTTTT. It specifies CAWRRGNTGELFF.

This CDR3 is CASSFWTGQETQYF. CDR3 nucleotide sequence: TGTGCCAGCAGTTTCTGGACAGGCCAAGAGACCCAGTACTTC. The chain joins TRBV28 to TRBJ2-5; 7 bases line up with TRBD1. J gave up 1 base and V 3 bases, and 2 bases lay outside the gene matches. This CDR3 spans 14 amino acids. In germline, CDR1 is MDHEN, CDR2 SYDVKM.

The gene calls are TRBV10-3 and TRBJ2-1; D gene ambiguous. V lost 8 bases to trimming and J lost 6 bases, with 11 bases between them. CDR3 length: 12 residues. Germline V gives CDR1 ENHRY, CDR2 SYGVKD. The CDR3 DNA sequence: TGTGCCATCTCAGAGGTTGTCAATGAGCAGTTCTTC. Residues: CAISEVVNEQFF.

This clone was found a few times. The rearrangement joins TRBV7-9 to TRBJ2-1; D is perhaps TRBD2 (6 bases). The V end was cut by 6 bases, the J end by 2 bases, with 14 bases between. The CDR3 is made up of 15 amino acids. Germline loops: CDR1 SEHNR, CDR2 FQNEAQ (reference sequence). CDR3 in DNA: TGTGCCAGCAGACCAAGCGGGTCAACCTACAATGAGCAGTTCTTC. Its translation is CASRPSGSTYNEQFF.

V and J are TRBV7-9 and TRBJ2-1; 10 bases align to TRBD2. Unmatched junction bases numbered 4, after V lost 1 base and J lost 4 bases. This CDR3 contains 16 residues. The germline gives CDR1 SEHNR, CDR2 FQNEAQ (reference sequence). The chain's CDR3 is CASSLGAGGPYNEQFF. Written as DNA, the CDR3 is TGTGCCAGCAGCTTAGGAGCGGGAGGGCCGTACAATGAGCAGTTCTTC.

The chain uses TRBV28 and TRBJ1-1; no clear D. The CDR3 extends over 12 amino acids. Germline V gene data show CDR1 as MDHEN and CDR2 as SYDVKM. V gave up 3 bases and J gave up 9 bases, with 11 bases separating them. The CDR3 coding sequence is TGTGCCAGCAGTTTCCCGACTGAAAAAGCTTTCTTT. Its translation: CASSFPTEKAFF.

The V gene is TRBV29-1, the J gene TRBJ2-3, with a possible D match to TRBD1 (5 bases). The V gene's germline CDR1 is SQVTM and CDR2 ANQGSEA. This CDR3 has 14 amino acids. Trimming left V 6 bases short and J 0 bases short, with 13 bases between. CDR3 coding DNA: TGCAGCGTACAGGCGCTCCTGAGCACAGATACGCAGTATTTT. The encoded protein is CSVQALLSTDTQYF.